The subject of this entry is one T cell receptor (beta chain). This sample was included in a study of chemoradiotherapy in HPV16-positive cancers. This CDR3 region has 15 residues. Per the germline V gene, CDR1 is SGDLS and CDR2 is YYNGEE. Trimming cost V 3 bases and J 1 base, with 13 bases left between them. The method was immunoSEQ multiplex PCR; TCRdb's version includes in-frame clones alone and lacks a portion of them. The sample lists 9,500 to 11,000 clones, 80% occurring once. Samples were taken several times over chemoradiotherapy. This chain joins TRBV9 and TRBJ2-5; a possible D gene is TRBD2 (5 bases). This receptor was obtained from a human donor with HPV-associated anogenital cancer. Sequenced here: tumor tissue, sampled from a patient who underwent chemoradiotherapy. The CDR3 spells CASSDTLGIQETQYF. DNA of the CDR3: TGTGCCAGCAGCGATACTCTCGGGATCCAAGAGACCCAGTACTTC.